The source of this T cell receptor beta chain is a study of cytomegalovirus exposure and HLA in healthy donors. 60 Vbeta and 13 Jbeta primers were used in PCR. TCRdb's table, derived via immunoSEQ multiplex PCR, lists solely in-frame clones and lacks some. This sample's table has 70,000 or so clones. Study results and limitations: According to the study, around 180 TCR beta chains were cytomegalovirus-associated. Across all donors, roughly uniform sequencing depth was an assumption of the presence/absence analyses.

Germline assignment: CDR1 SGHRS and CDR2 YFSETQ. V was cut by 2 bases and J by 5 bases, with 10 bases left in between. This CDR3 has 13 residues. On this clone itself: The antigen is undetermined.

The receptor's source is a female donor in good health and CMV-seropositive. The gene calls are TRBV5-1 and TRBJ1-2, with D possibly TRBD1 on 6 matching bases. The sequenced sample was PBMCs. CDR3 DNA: TGCGCCAGCAGCTTCGACAGGAGTTATGGCTACACCTTC. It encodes CASSFDRSYGYTF.